What follows describes a single TCR beta chain. Its antigen is currently not known. Qualities for individual bases were not recorded, and no much larger clone is one base off. From the cysteine up to the phenylalanine, the CDR3 has a length of 14 residues. The kept DNA is CDR3 alone, 42 bases in frame from the first base. CDR1 is given as DFQATT and CDR2 as SNEGSKA, both from the germline V gene (reference sequence). The V end gives up 6 bases and the J end 0 bases, leaving 3 bases in the junction not matched to a gene. TCRdb lists the instrument as Illumina HiSeq 2500. Quantitative 5'-RACE with molecular barcodes was the method used to prepare the TCR beta libraries. Per the source publication's procedure: To identify disease-linked TCR variants, a new computational method was used, one built on a probabilistic model of VDJ rearrangement. The public reads were reanalyzed by TCRdb: fastp trimming at Q25, MiXCR alignment, in-frame beta chains only. Merged by CDR3 protein, the rows form single entries marked with the most common genes and DNA. The V and J calls reflect TCRdb's pipeline rather than the authors' work. The sample table shows 400,000 or so distinct CDR3 sequences, and 26% are seen once. The ten largest clones add up to under 0.9% of the sample.

This entry belongs to a study of CD8 T cells in ankylosing spondylitis (dated by TCRdb to about 2017). Context from the whole study: The study set out to find disease-linked TCR variants by profiling T cell receptor beta repertoires in ankylosing spondylitis patients and healthy donors. In total, the full study cohort was made up of over a hundred healthy donors and 25 to 30 ankylosing spondylitis patients. Samples of peripheral blood were taken, and for ankylosing spondylitis patients, synovial fluid was collected as well. The study at large found these results: Blood from ankylosing spondylitis patients appeared to be characterized by a TCR beta motif composed of eight or nine highly homologous amino acid variants. Some motif variants were previously reported in synovial fluid and blood of reactive arthritis patients, suggesting common disease-initiation mechanisms. The disease-linked clones were reported as significantly enriched in matched synovial fluid samples from ankylosing spondylitis patients. The disease-linked clones showed a CD8+ phenotype and occurred at relatively low frequencies in peripheral blood.

The TCR was taken from a male donor with ankylosing spondylitis. Sequencing was carried out using blood, either unsorted or a sorted T cell fraction (not recorded which). This receptor chain uses TRBV20-1 and TRBJ2-2, with 8 central nucleotides matching TRBD2. The nucleotides are TGCAGTGCGAGGACTAGCTCGAACACCGGGGAGCTGTTTTTT. Translated, this is CSARTSSNTGELFF.